This T cell receptor (beta chain) was identified during a study of blood T cell repertoires in COVID-19. Background on the study: COVID-19 samples, acute and convalescent, were from the United States, Italy and Spain. PBMCs, B-cell-depleted T cells, or T cells were the source of the cDNA or gDNA that made up the material.

This table comes from immunoSEQ multiplex PCR, and its TCRdb copy is limited to in-frame clones, with some not included. This table holds roughly 120,000 clones, over 65% found once. The V and J ends lost 5 bases and 6 bases, in that order; junction bases with no gene match: 3. CDR3 length: 13 amino acids. The source is a woman aged 60-75 years with acute or convalescent COVID-19. The chain combines TRBV12-3 or TRBV12-4 with TRBJ2-1; 8 bases align to TRBD2. Sequencing was performed on peripheral blood. The chain's CDR3 is CASSRGGLNEQFF. The CDR3 DNA follows: TGTGCCAGCAGTCGGGGGGGCCTCAATGAGCAGTTCTTC.